The TCR beta chain under discussion was sequenced for a study of technical replicates of blood from a handful of donors. The germline CDR1 and CDR2 sequences are LNHDA and SQIVND (reference sequence). The CDR3 extends over 13 amino acids. V was clipped by 7 bases and J by 4 bases; unmatched bases: 4. Using immunoSEQ multiplex PCR, the repertoire was profiled, and TCRdb retains in-frame clones only, with some absent. The sample lists some 89,000 clones; roughly 95% were seen once. The rearrangement joins TRBV19 to TRBJ1-5, with TRBD1 identical over 7 bases. This sequence was found in a human donor in good health. The sequencing input was T cells isolated from PBMCs. The CDR3 DNA is TGTGCCAGTACTGGGACAGCTAATCAGCCCCAGCATTTT. This translates into CASTGTANQPQHF.